One sample yielded the 27 T cell receptor beta chains listed below, sequenced in a study of beta chain features in type 1 diabetes. What was sequenced were expressed TCRB transcripts, since all of the isolated RNA had been reverse transcribed. TCRdb's copy holds only in-frame clones and misses some; the assay was immunoSEQ multiplex PCR. Altogether about 220,000 clones are present, approximately 11% being singletons, with the ten largest covering 1% to 1.5%. The sample comprised central memory CD4+ T cells from blood. The receptors shown here come from a man younger than 35 in good health.

This clone was detected ten times or more. The V call is TRBV7-2, the J call TRBJ2-3, with 8 bases lining up with TRBD2. CDR1 and CDR2 (germline): SGHTA, FQGNSA. This CDR3 has 17 residues. After removal of 6 bases from V and 2 bases from J, the junction contained 13 bases not matched to a gene. This CDR3 is CASRESGGGRNTDTQYF. The CDR3 DNA reads TGTGCCAGCAGGGAGTCCGGAGGCGGGAGGAACACAGATACGCAGTATTTT.

The table lists this clone with a few counts. The chain couples TRBV4-3 to TRBJ1-1, with TRBD1 as a possible D gene (6 bases). Trimming shortened V by 3 bases and J by 6 bases, and 11 bases separated the two germline ends. The CDR3 runs 13 residues. CDR1 is LGHNA and CDR2 is YSLEER in the germline V gene. The DNA of the CDR3 is TGCGCCAGCAGCCAGGAACAGGGCTCTGAAGCTTTCTTT. It yields the protein CASSQEQGSEAFF.

This clone was observed a few times. This CDR3 is also generated by other DNA sequences in the sample. The V gene is TRBV30, the J gene TRBJ2-5; D gene ambiguous. Germline-derived CDR1 and CDR2 are GTSNPN and SVGIG (reference sequence). The ends were cut back, 0 bases at V and 5 bases at J, with 7 bases in the middle. The CDR3 runs to 12 residues. The CDR3 sequence is CAWSVGQETQYF. The CDR3 DNA follows: TGTGCCTGGAGTGTAGGTCAGGAGACCCAGTACTTC.

This clone was counted a few times. J is TRBJ1-1 and V is TRBV19; the D gene is possibly TRBD1 (5 bases). The CDR3 runs 13 residues. Trimming removed 4 bases from V and 11 bases from J, with 17 bases in between. Germline lookup yields CDR1 LNHDA and CDR2 SQIVND (reference sequence). The DNA for the CDR3 is TGTGCCAGTAGTACTCGGGACTCCCAACGGGCTTTCTTT. Protein: CASSTRDSQRAFF.

This chain joins TRBV13 and TRBJ2-7, with a possible D match to TRBD2 (5 bases). The CDR3 has 13 residues. V shed 6 bases and J shed 6 bases, with 15 bases lying between them. From germline, CDR1 is PRHDT and CDR2 FYEKMQ (reference sequence). The CDR3 nucleotides are TGTGCCAGCAGAGTGGTGGCCGCGGGCGAGCAGTACTTC. It encodes CASRVVAAGEQYF.

This clone was seen repeatedly, ten times or more. CDR3 region: CAISGGRDGDTQYF. The CDR3 DNA sequence: TGTGCCATCAGTGGAGGGCGGGACGGAGATACGCAGTATTTT. This sequence joins TRBV10-3 and TRBJ2-3, with D maybe TRBD2 (6 bases). From germline, CDR1 is ENHRY and CDR2 SYGVKD. V was pared by 4 bases and J by 5 bases, with 13 bases between. This CDR3 contains 14 residues.

This clone turned up a few times. V and J are TRBV10-3 and TRBJ2-3; D gene ambiguous. CDR1 is ENHRY and CDR2 is SYGVKD in the germline V gene. V was shortened by 3 bases and J by 6 bases, with 10 bases between the two germline ends. The CDR3 sequence is 13 residues long. For the CDR3, the DNA is TGTGCCATCAGTGATTTTGAAGAGGATACGCAGTATTTT. Its protein product is CAISDFEEDTQYF.

The chain links TRBV11-2 to TRBJ2-7, with 9 bases fitting TRBD1. This CDR3 has 14 residues. The junction had 4 bases not matched to a gene; V was cut back by 5 bases and J by 2 bases. Germline V lookup: CDR1 SGHAT, CDR2 FQNNGV. CDR3 nucleotides: TGTGCCAGCAGCCGGGGACAGGGCCCCTACGAGCAGTACTTC. Translated: CASSRGQGPYEQYF.

The gene calls are TRBV10-3 and TRBJ2-1; D unresolved. Germline-derived CDR1 and CDR2 are ENHRY and SYGVKD. The CDR3 is 12 residues long. The V end was cut by 7 bases, the J end by 6 bases, with 10 bases between. The DNA of the CDR3 is TGTGCCATCAAGAACCGCTTCAATGAGCAGTTCTTC. Translating gives CAIKNRFNEQFF.

CDR3 nucleotide sequence: TGTGCCAGCAGCTCGATGACAGGGCAAGAGACCCAGTACTTC. Translated, it gives CASSSMTGQETQYF. The chain has TRBV7-2 and TRBJ2-5, with 7 bases lining up with TRBD1. The CDR3 extends over 14 amino acids. The J segment lost 2 bases and the V segment lost 4 bases, leaving 4 bases of the junction unmatched. CDR1 and CDR2 from the germline V gene are SGHTA and FQGNSA. Looking up the rest from reference TRBV7-2 and TRBJ2-5 gives the full variable domain: GAGVSQSPSNKVTEKGKDVELRCDPISGHTALYWYRQSLGQGLEFLIYFQGNSAPDKSGLPSDRFSAERTGGSVSTLTIQRTQQEDSAVYLCASSSMTGQETQYFGPGTRLLVL.

This clone was observed at least ten times. V gene TRBV7-2 combines with J gene TRBJ1-5; D unclear. The CDR3 extends over 15 amino acids. CDR1 SGHTA and CDR2 FQGNSA come from the germline V gene. The germline V and J ends were trimmed by 0 bases and 6 bases, with 12 bases remaining between them. CDR3 sequence reads: CASSLAATFPQPQHF. The CDR3 nucleotides are TGTGCCAGCAGCTTAGCTGCCACCTTCCCTCAGCCCCAGCATTTT.

J is TRBJ2-7 and V is TRBV7-2, with 8 positions matching TRBD1. The CDR3 length is 14 residues. Germline values: CDR1 SGHTA, CDR2 FQGNSA. The V gene end was trimmed by 6 bases and the J gene end by 4 bases; junction bases not matched to a gene: 8. The CDR3 DNA is TGTGCCAGCAGTTGGACAGGGCCCCTTTACGAGCAGTACTTC. This encodes CASSWTGPLYEQYF.

This clone turned up a few times. The chain links TRBV7-2 to TRBJ2-1, with D unclear. Germline CDR1 and CDR2: SGHTA and FQGNSA. The V end was cut by 5 bases, the J end by 14 bases, with 25 bases between. There are 15 residues in the CDR3. The CDR3 protein is CASSPHERITRTEFF. In DNA, the CDR3 is TGTGCCAGCAGCCCCCACGAAAGGATTACCAGGACGGAGTTCTTC.

This clone was seen a few times. CDR3 protein: CASSGRGGRPAAEQFF. CDR3 nucleotide sequence: TGTGCCAGCAGTGGGAGGGGCGGGAGGCCCGCCGCCGAGCAGTTCTTC. V and J are TRBV7-2 and TRBJ2-1; 8 nucleotides agree with TRBD2. The trim removed 6 bases at V and 10 bases at J, leaving 17 bases unmatched. CDR3 length: 16 amino acids. The germline V gene encodes CDR1 SGHTA and CDR2 FQGNSA.

A few counts support this clone. J is TRBJ2-7 and V is TRBV4-2, with 14 bases lining up with TRBD2. There are 17 residues in the CDR3. J gave up 3 bases and V 3 bases, and 7 bases lay outside the gene matches. Germline-derived CDR1 and CDR2 are LGHNA and YNFKEQ. Here the CDR3 DNA reads TGTGCCAGCAGCCAGCCCGGGACTAGCGGGAGTAACTACGAGCAGTACTTC. It encodes CASSQPGTSGSNYEQYF.

This clone appeared a few times. This rearrangement joins TRBV5-1 to TRBJ2-3; 9 bases fit TRBD1. The CDR3 contains 14 residues. Trimming removed 4 bases from V and 5 bases from J; junction bases left unmatched: 5. The germline gives CDR1 SGHRS, CDR2 YFSETQ. The CDR3: CASSDTGGQDTQYF. Here the CDR3 DNA reads TGCGCCAGCAGCGATACAGGGGGCCAAGATACGCAGTATTTT.

The chain combines TRBV27 with TRBJ2-1; no clear D. Germline-derived CDR1 and CDR2 are MNHEY and SMNVEV (reference sequence). The CDR3 is 13 amino acids. Trimming took 3 bases from V and 8 from J, leaving 11 bases between them. The CDR3 region is CASSLNRAYEQFF. CDR3 DNA sequence: TGTGCCAGCAGTTTGAACCGGGCGTATGAGCAGTTCTTC.

This clone was found a few times. The chain couples TRBV7-8 to TRBJ2-7, with D possibly TRBD1 on 6 matching bases. V was pared by 6 bases and J by 3 bases, with 18 bases between. Looked up from germline, CDR1 is SGHVS and CDR2 is FQNEAQ. The CDR3 is 15 amino acids. Written as DNA, the CDR3 is TGTGCCAGCAGTCCTACCGGGACAAAAATCTACGAGCAGTACTTC. Translated: CASSPTGTKIYEQYF.

V is TRBV7-9 and J is TRBJ1-3, with D possibly being TRBD1 (5 bases). Trimming removed 3 bases at V and 2 bases at J, with 11 bases between. This CDR3 has 15 amino acids. Germline loops: CDR1 SEHNR, CDR2 FQNEAQ (reference sequence). The chain's CDR3 is CASSLRGVTGNTIYF. The CDR3 DNA reads TGTGCCAGCAGCTTGAGGGGAGTTACTGGAAACACCATATATTTT.

The V call is TRBV7-9, the J call TRBJ2-5; the D gene is possibly TRBD2 (6 bases). CDR3 length equals 14 residues. Trimming left V 4 bases short and J 4 bases short, with 13 bases between. CDR1 SEHNR and CDR2 FQNEAQ come from the germline V gene (reference sequence). Here the CDR3 reads CASSWRDSGETQYF. For the CDR3, the DNA is TGTGCCAGCAGCTGGCGGGACTCCGGAGAGACCCAGTACTTC.

On this clone itself: This may be a read error: a much more frequent sequence differs by one nucleotide. The same CDR3 is also encoded by other DNA sequences in this sample. The chain carries TRBV7-2 and TRBJ2-5; D is unresolved. The CDR3 has 12 amino acids. Germline CDR1 reads SGHTA; CDR2 reads FQGNSA. Trimming took off 5 bases at V and 5 bases at J, with 9 bases between the two ends. This CDR3 is CASSPQGETQYF. Here the CDR3 DNA reads TGTGCCAGCAGCCCCCAAGGCGAGACCCAGTACTTC.

The chain joins TRBV9 to TRBJ2-7; D may be TRBD1 (5 bases). V dropped 0 bases and J dropped 5 bases, with 12 bases sitting between them. The germline gives CDR1 SGDLS, CDR2 YYNGEE. The CDR3 extends over 14 amino acids. This CDR3 is CASSVDGQGHEQYF. Here the CDR3 DNA reads TGTGCCAGCAGCGTAGACGGGCAGGGCCACGAGCAGTACTTC. Using reference TRBV9 and TRBJ2-7 for the parts outside the CDR3, the full variable domain is DSGVTQTPKHLITATGQRVTLRCSPRSGDLSVYWYQQSLDQGLQFLIQYYNGEERAKGNILERFSAQQFPDLHSELNLSSLELGDSALYFCASSVDGQGHEQYFGPGTRLTVT.

This chain links TRBV15 with TRBJ2-5, with D maybe TRBD1 (5 bases). The CDR3 is made up of 16 amino acids. V gave up 1 base and J gave up 1 base, with 13 bases separating them. Germline loops: CDR1 LNHNV, CDR2 YYDKDF (reference sequence). CDR3 DNA sequence: TGTGCCACCAGCAGAGGCCGAGGACAAGCCCAAGAGACCCAGTACTTC. Protein sequence: CATSRGRGQAQETQYF.

The chain employs TRBV27 and TRBJ1-2; a possible D gene is TRBD1 (6 bases). V gave up 3 bases and J gave up 5 bases, with 13 bases separating them. The CDR3 has 14 amino acids. Germline V gene sequence: CDR1 MNHEY, CDR2 SMNVEV (reference sequence). Here the CDR3 DNA reads TGTGCCAGCAGTTTCCAGGACAGACCTTATGGCTACACCTTC. This gives the protein CASSFQDRPYGYTF.

This clone showed up just a few times. V gene TRBV9 combines with J gene TRBJ2-2, with 7 bases identical to TRBD2. The ends lost 4 bases at V and 3 bases at J; junction bases unmatched: 9. This CDR3 region has 16 residues. The V gene's germline CDR1 is SGDLS and CDR2 YYNGEE. The CDR3 spells CASSFSPRGYTGELFF. CDR3 nucleotides: TGTGCCAGCAGCTTCTCCCCGCGGGGGTACACCGGGGAGCTGTTTTTT.

In its sample, this clone was seen many times. The chain joins TRBV11-2 to TRBJ2-1; D gene uncertain. Germline V lookup: CDR1 SGHAT, CDR2 FQNNGV. V was cut by 7 bases and J by 8 bases, with 15 bases left in between. This CDR3 has 13 amino acids. The CDR3: CASKPSLFDEQFF. In DNA form, the CDR3 reads TGTGCCAGCAAGCCGAGTCTCTTTGATGAGCAGTTCTTC. Using reference TRBV11-2 and TRBJ2-1 for the parts outside the CDR3, the full variable domain is EAGVAQSPRYKIIEKRQSVAFWCNPISGHATLYWYQQILGQGPKLLIQFQNNGVVDDSQLPKDRFSAERLKGVDSTLKIQPAKLEDSAVYLCASKPSLFDEQFFGPGTRLTVL.

This clone was detected many times. The chain employs TRBV10-3 and TRBJ2-7; possibly TRBD1 or TRBD2 for D (6 bases each). This CDR3 has 15 residues. Germline V CDR1 and CDR2: ENHRY, SYGVKD. Trimming cost V 8 bases and J 0 bases, with 17 bases left between them. The CDR3 bases are TGTGCCATCGGAGGCGGAGGGGGGAACTCCTACGAGCAGTACTTC. Its protein is CAIGGGGGNSYEQYF.